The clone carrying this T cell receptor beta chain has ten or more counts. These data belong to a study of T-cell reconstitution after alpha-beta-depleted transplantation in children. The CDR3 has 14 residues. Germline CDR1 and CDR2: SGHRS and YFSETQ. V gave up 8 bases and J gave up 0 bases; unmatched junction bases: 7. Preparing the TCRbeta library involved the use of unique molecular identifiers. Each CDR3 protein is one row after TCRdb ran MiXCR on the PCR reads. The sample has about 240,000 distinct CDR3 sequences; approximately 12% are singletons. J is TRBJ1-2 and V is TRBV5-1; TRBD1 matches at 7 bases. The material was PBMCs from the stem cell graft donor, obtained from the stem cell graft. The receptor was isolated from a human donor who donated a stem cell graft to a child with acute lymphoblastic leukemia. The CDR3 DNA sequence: TGCGCCAGTAAAACAGGGGCGGCTAACTATGGCTACACCTTC. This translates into CASKTGAANYGYTF.